This record concerns one T cell receptor beta chain sequence. These data belong to a study of OX40 agonist ivuxolimab in advanced cancers. This CDR3 has 16 amino acids. V trimming: 2 bases; J trimming: 7 bases; junction bases outside the gene matches: 8. CDR1 is LNHDA and CDR2 is SQIVND in the germline V gene (reference sequence). Assay: immunoSEQ multiplex PCR; the TCRdb copy retains only in-frame clones and omits some. Of 70,000 to 80,000 clones listed, more than 75% are singletons. The source material was CD4+ or CD8+ T cells sorted from blood, sampled in a trial of the OX40 agonist ivuxolimab. This TCR was sampled from an adult with an advanced solid tumor such as melanoma, head and neck, liver or kidney cancer. The chain carries TRBV19 and TRBJ1-5; TRBD1 aligns across 10 bases. The CDR3 sequence is CASSIRGTGAQQPQHF. CDR3 in DNA: TGTGCCAGTAGTATAAGGGGGACAGGGGCACAGCAGCCCCAGCATTTT.